This T cell receptor (beta chain) was captured in a study of shared clonotypes between healthy human individuals. TCRdb's table, derived via immunoSEQ multiplex PCR, lists solely in-frame clones and lacks some. The data hold about 1 million clones, with approximately 68% observed a single time. The V and J ends lost 3 bases and 0 bases respectively, with 12 bases between them. CDR1 and CDR2 from the germline V gene are SGHRS and YFSETQ. This CDR3 contains 15 residues. The chain couples TRBV5-1 to TRBJ1-1, with D possibly TRBD1 on 6 matching bases. The clonotype originates from a young man in good health. Specimen: memory CD4+ T cells sorted from blood. Subset indicated: CD45RA-negative fraction. In nucleotides, the CDR3 is TGCGCCAGCAGCTATTCCGGGACAATGAACACTGAAGCTTTCTTT. Amino acid sequence: CASSYSGTMNTEAFF.